The clone carrying this T cell receptor beta chain occurred many times. Its antigen is not identified. The sample comes from a study of blood T cells in healthy people across ages. The use of a sample-barcoded 5' primer and a J-beta primer mix characterized a second PCR of roughly 7 to 11 cycles. TCRdb passed the 5' RACE reads through MiXCR, listing each CDR3 protein once. The table includes about 640,000 distinct CDR3 sequences, roughly 31% detected once. Study results and limitations: Significant beta diversity loss was already apparent by age approximately 42, declining roughly linearly.

The TCR was taken from a woman aged 80 or over in good health. Sequencing used blood.

The CDR3 here is CASSRAPYNEQFF. In DNA form, the CDR3 reads TGTGCCAGCAGCCGGGCCCCCTACAATGAGCAGTTCTTC. The chain has TRBV5-6 and TRBJ2-1; D is ambiguous. V was shortened by 4 bases and J by 2 bases, with 7 bases between the two germline ends. Per germline, CDR1 SGHDT and CDR2 YYEEEE. CDR3 length: 13 residues.